The 19 T cell receptor beta chains below all came from one sample that was sequenced in a study of T cell repertoires in cytomegalovirus infection. In TCRdb, the reads were re-called with MiXCR into one record per CDR3 protein. The sample shows 200,000 to 300,000 distinct CDR3 sequences, roughly an eighth of them seen only once. Material for sequencing was PBMCs. These receptor sequences come from a human donor in good health (CMV status not recorded). Some clones in this sample may be carry-over from other donors' samples.

This clonotype was recorded at least ten times. J is TRBJ2-5 and V is TRBV7-8; tentative D call: TRBD1 (5 bases). The V gene lost 3 bases and the J gene lost 0 bases, with 11 bases spanning the gap. CDR1 is SGHVS and CDR2 is FQNEAQ in the germline V gene. CDR3 length: 15 residues. The CDR3 is CASSFRDRHQETQYF. The CDR3, as DNA: TGTGCCAGCAGCTTCAGAGACAGACACCAAGAGACCCAGTACTTC. The entire variable domain, with the rest obtained from reference TRBV7-8 and TRBJ2-5, is as follows: GAGVSQSPRYKVAKRGQDVALRCDPISGHVSLFWYQQALGQGPEFLTYFQNEAQLDKSGLPSDRFFAERPEGSVSTLKIQRTQQEDSAVYLCASSFRDRHQETQYFGPGTRLLVL.

In this sample, this clonotype turned up many times. The rearrangement uses TRBV7-2 and TRBJ2-3; 8 nucleotides align to TRBD2. The CDR3 has 17 residues. V lost 2 bases and J lost 1; bases outside the gene matches: 8. The germline V gene has CDR1 SGHTA and CDR2 FQGNSA. The CDR3 DNA sequence: TGTGCCAGCAGCTTAAGTTGGGCTAGCGGGCGCACAGATACGCAGTATTTT. This gives the protein CASSLSWASGRTDTQYF.

The rearrangement joins TRBV20-1 to TRBJ1-1; 7 bases map to TRBD1. Germline CDR1 DFQATT, CDR2 SNEGSKA (reference sequence). The trim removed 8 bases at V and 1 base at J, leaving 10 bases unmatched. This CDR3 region has 14 residues. DNA for the CDR3: TGCAGTCCCCTGACAGGGATATCGAACACTGAAGCTTTCTTT. Protein product: CSPLTGISNTEAFF.

The table lists this clonotype with many counts. The chain employs TRBV7-2 and TRBJ1-4; 10 nucleotides align to TRBD1. Germline V gene data show CDR1 as SGHTA and CDR2 as FQGNSA. Unmatched junction bases numbered 3, after V lost 5 bases and J lost 3 bases. CDR3 length: 15 amino acids. CDR3 DNA: TGTGCCAGCAGCAGACAGGGGGCGTCTAATGAAAAACTGTTTTTT. Protein product: CASSRQGASNEKLFF.

The sample holds many counts of this clonotype. The CDR3 is CASSLYGTAAFSNEKLFF. The CDR3 region has the DNA TGTGCCAGCAGTCTCTACGGGACCGCAGCCTTTTCTAATGAAAAACTGTTTTTT. V is TRBV7-2 and J is TRBJ1-4; D is perhaps TRBD1 (5 bases). Trimming took off 6 bases at V and 3 bases at J, with 23 bases between the two ends. The germline CDR1 and CDR2 sequences are SGHTA and FQGNSA. The CDR3 totals 18 residues. Supplemented by reference TRBV7-2 and TRBJ1-4, the full variable domain reads GAGVSQSPSNKVTEKGKDVELRCDPISGHTALYWYRQSLGQGLEFLIYFQGNSAPDKSGLPSDRFSAERTGGSVSTLTIQRTQQEDSAVYLCASSLYGTAAFSNEKLFFGSGTQLSVL.

This clonotype came up many times. This chain's CDR3 is CASRFSRDRGSYEQYF. The CDR3 DNA sequence: TGTGCCAGCAGATTTAGCCGGGACAGGGGGTCCTACGAGCAGTACTTC. The chain uses TRBV7-9 and TRBJ2-7, with 11 positions matching TRBD1. Germline loops: CDR1 SEHNR, CDR2 FQNEAQ (reference sequence). The CDR3 extends over 16 amino acids. The ends lost 6 bases at V and 1 base at J; junction bases unmatched: 8.

This clonotype came up many times. The rearrangement uses TRBV7-8 and TRBJ2-1, with TRBD2 matching 8 bases. Germline assignment: CDR1 SGHVS and CDR2 FQNEAQ. With V trimmed by 5 bases and J by 1 base, 7 bases remained unmatched. The CDR3 covers 16 residues. The DNA for the CDR3 is TGTGCCAGCAGCGTTCCGGGACTAGGTTCCTACAATGAGCAGTTCTTC. This encodes CASSVPGLGSYNEQFF.

This clonotype was counted at least ten times. J is TRBJ2-2 and V is TRBV11-2; 10 bases agree with TRBD2. From germline, CDR1 is SGHAT and CDR2 FQNNGV. The J segment lost 4 bases and the V segment lost 3 bases, leaving 23 bases of the junction unmatched. The CDR3 is made up of 22 amino acids. This CDR3 is CASSFLSRLRLAGDLGTGELFF. The CDR3 DNA reads TGTGCCAGCAGCTTTCTCTCTCGGCTTCGGCTAGCGGGGGACCTGGGCACCGGGGAGCTGTTTTTT.

At least ten counts were recorded for this clonotype. V is TRBV7-8 and J is TRBJ2-3, with D tentatively TRBD1 (6 bases). This CDR3 is built from 16 residues. Trimming removed 4 bases from V and 3 bases from J, with 17 bases in between. Germline values: CDR1 SGHVS, CDR2 FQNEAQ. Here the CDR3 DNA reads TGTGCCAGCAGCTCAGACCTTGCAGGGGAAACAGATACGCAGTATTTT. This sequence encodes CASSSDLAGETDTQYF.

In its sample, this clonotype was seen many times. The J gene is TRBJ2-7, the V gene TRBV6-2 or TRBV6-3, with a weak D call TRBD2 (6 bases). The ends were cut back, 6 bases at V and 2 bases at J, with 17 bases in the middle. CDR3 length: 15 amino acids. Per the germline V gene, CDR1 is MNHEY and CDR2 is SVGEGT. CDR3 loop: CASRPSLSGTYEQYF. In DNA, the CDR3 is TGTGCCAGCAGGCCCAGCCTTAGCGGCACCTACGAGCAGTACTTC.

This clonotype was recorded at least ten times. This rearrangement joins TRBV5-1 to TRBJ2-5; 9 bases map to TRBD1. Germline trimming cut 3 bases from V and 5 bases from J; bases unmatched to any gene: 5. The CDR3 contains 14 residues. The V gene's germline CDR1 is SGHRS and CDR2 YFSETQ. The CDR3 DNA reads TGCGCCAGCAGCTCACCACAGGGGGCCGAGACCCAGTACTTC. Translated, it gives CASSSPQGAETQYF. Full variable domain (outside the CDR3, taken from reference TRBV5-1 and TRBJ2-5): KAGVTQTPRYLIKTRGQQVTLSCSPISGHRSVSWYQQTPGQGLQFLFEYFSETQRNKGNFPGRFSGRQFSNSRSEMNVSTLELGDSALYLCASSSPQGAETQYFGPGTRLLVL.

This clonotype was recorded at least ten times. This chain uses TRBV7-2 with TRBJ2-7; possible D gene TRBD2, 6 bases. Germline V gene sequence: CDR1 SGHTA, CDR2 FQGNSA. This CDR3 spans 14 amino acids. Trimming took 3 bases from V and 7 from J, leaving 16 bases between them. The CDR3 DNA reads TGTGCCAGCAGCTTCGGGGGAGGAACGTGGGAGCAGTACTTC. Its protein is CASSFGGGTWEQYF.

This clonotype was seen ten or more times. This sequence joins TRBV7-3 and TRBJ2-3; D is unresolved. Germline V lookup: CDR1 SGHTA, CDR2 FQGTGA. The CDR3 is 14 amino acids. Trimming pared 5 bases from V and 1 base from J, leaving 10 bases between. The CDR3 region has the DNA TGTGCCAGCAGCAACGGACCAGGCACAGATACGCAGTATTTT. This encodes CASSNGPGTDTQYF.

There are many counts of this clonotype. The chain combines TRBV6-6 with TRBJ2-5; 7 positions match TRBD1. The CDR3 length is 14 residues. The V gene's germline CDR1 is MNHNY and CDR2 SVGAGI (reference sequence). Unmatched junction bases numbered 7, after V lost 6 bases and J lost 3 bases. In nucleotides, the CDR3 is TGTGCCAGCAGCATTAGGCAGGGGGAAGAGACCCAGTACTTC. Translation: CASSIRQGEETQYF.

The table lists this clonotype with many counts. The rearrangement uses TRBV7-2 and TRBJ2-7; 9 bases align to TRBD1. V lost 5 bases and J lost 7; bases outside the gene matches: 9. Germline CDR1 and CDR2: SGHTA and FQGNSA. This CDR3 is 14 amino acids long. Here the CDR3 DNA reads TGTGCCAGCAGCCATCGGACAGGGGCACTGGAGCAGTACTTC. Its translation: CASSHRTGALEQYF.

This clonotype was observed many times. This chain links TRBV7-2 with TRBJ2-7; D is uncertain. Looked up from germline, CDR1 is SGHTA and CDR2 is FQGNSA. Trimming took off 1 base at V and 0 bases at J, with 1 base between the two ends. This CDR3 contains 12 residues. CDR3 coding DNA: TGTGCCAGCAGCTTAGTCTCCTACGAGCAGTACTTC. It encodes CASSLVSYEQYF.

This clonotype was observed many times. The chain carries TRBV7-2 and TRBJ1-5; 8 bases map to TRBD1. Germline V CDR1 and CDR2: SGHTA, FQGNSA. The CDR3 contains 13 residues. The V gene end was trimmed by 5 bases and the J gene end by 7 bases; junction bases not matched to a gene: 4. The chain's CDR3 is CASSGQGWQPQHF. The CDR3 DNA follows: TGTGCCAGCAGCGGACAGGGCTGGCAGCCCCAGCATTTT.

For this clonotype: A much more abundant neighbour one base away suggests this may be a read error. The chain joins TRBV2 to TRBJ2-2; 9 bases match TRBD1. The CDR3 is 15 residues long. CDR1 is SNHLY, CDR2 FYNNEI, per germline. CDR3 coding DNA: TGTGCCAGCAGACCCGGGACAGGGTTCACCTGGGAGCTGTTTTTT. Amino acids: CASRPGTGFTWELFF. The full variable domain, with the rest looked up from reference TRBV2 and TRBJ2-2, is EPEVTQTPSHQVTQMGQEVILRCVPISNHLYFYWYRQILGQKVEFLVSFYNNEISEKSEIFDDQFSVERPDGSNFTLKIRSTKLEDSAMYFCASRPGTGFTWELFFGEGSRLTVL.

This clonotype has more than one count but fewer than ten. V gene TRBV2 combines with J gene TRBJ1-5; possible D gene TRBD1, 6 bases. Trimming shortened V by 6 bases and J by 11 bases, and 17 bases separated the two germline ends. Germline V gives CDR1 SNHLY, CDR2 FYNNEI. The CDR3 contains 13 residues. This CDR3 reads CASSGQSLVAQHF. The DNA for the CDR3 is TGTGCCAGCAGCGGACAGTCTCTGGTGGCCCAGCATTTT.